This T cell receptor beta chain comes out of a study of blood T cell repertoires in COVID-19. CDR3 length equals 14 residues. With 6 bases clipped from V and 1 base from J, the junction kept 5 bases outside the gene matches. Germline V lookup: CDR1 MNHNY, CDR2 SVGAGI (reference sequence). Only in-frame clones appear in the TCRdb table, and some are missing; sequencing was by immunoSEQ multiplex PCR. In the table there are roughly 250,000 clones, approximately 85% of which are singletons. This clonotype was sampled from a human donor with COVID-19, enrolled during active disease. The donor label of this sample is uncertain. V is TRBV6-6 and J is TRBJ2-7; 8 nucleotides agree with TRBD1. The specimen sequenced was peripheral blood. The chain's CDR3 is CASSPGQASYEQYF. The CDR3 coding sequence is TGTGCCAGCAGCCCGGGACAGGCGTCCTACGAGCAGTACTTC.